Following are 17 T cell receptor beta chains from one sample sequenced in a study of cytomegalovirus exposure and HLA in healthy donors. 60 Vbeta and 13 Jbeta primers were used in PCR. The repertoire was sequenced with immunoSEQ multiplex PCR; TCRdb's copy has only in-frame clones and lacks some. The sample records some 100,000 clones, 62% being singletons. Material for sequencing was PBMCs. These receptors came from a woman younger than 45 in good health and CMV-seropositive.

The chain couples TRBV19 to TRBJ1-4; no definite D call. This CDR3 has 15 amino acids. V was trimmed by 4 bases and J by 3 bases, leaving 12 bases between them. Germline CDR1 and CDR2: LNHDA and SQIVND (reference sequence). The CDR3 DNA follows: TGTGCCAGTAGTACCGGGAGCCGCGCTAATGAAAAACTGTTTTTT. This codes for CASSTGSRANEKLFF.

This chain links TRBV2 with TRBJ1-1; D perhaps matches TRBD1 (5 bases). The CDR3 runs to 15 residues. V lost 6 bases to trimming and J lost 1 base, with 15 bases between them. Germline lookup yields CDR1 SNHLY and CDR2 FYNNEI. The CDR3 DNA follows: TGTGCCAGCAGACCCAGTGGGGGGGGGAACACTGAAGCTTTCTTT. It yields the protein CASRPSGGGNTEAFF. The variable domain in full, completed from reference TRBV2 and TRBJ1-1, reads EPEVTQTPSHQVTQMGQEVILRCVPISNHLYFYWYRQILGQKVEFLVSFYNNEISEKSEIFDDQFSVERPDGSNFTLKIRSTKLEDSAMYFCASRPSGGGNTEAFFGQGTRLTVV.

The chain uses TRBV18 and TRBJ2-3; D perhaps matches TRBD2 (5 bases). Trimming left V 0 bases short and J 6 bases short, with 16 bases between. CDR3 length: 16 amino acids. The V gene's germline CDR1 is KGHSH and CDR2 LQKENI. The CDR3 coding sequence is TGTGCCAGCTCACCACCCACCCCCACTAGGGTGGATACGCAGTATTTT. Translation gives CASSPPTPTRVDTQYF.

The CDR3 nucleotides read TGTGCCAGCAGCTTAGAGGGGACAGGGCCGATGAACACTGAAGCTTTCTTT. This translates into CASSLEGTGPMNTEAFF. This chain connects TRBV5-4 to TRBJ1-1, with TRBD1 matching 9 bases. V lost 2 bases to trimming and J lost 0 bases; unmatched junction nucleotides: 8. CDR1 is SGHNT and CDR2 is YYREEE in the germline V gene (reference sequence). The CDR3 is made up of 17 amino acids.

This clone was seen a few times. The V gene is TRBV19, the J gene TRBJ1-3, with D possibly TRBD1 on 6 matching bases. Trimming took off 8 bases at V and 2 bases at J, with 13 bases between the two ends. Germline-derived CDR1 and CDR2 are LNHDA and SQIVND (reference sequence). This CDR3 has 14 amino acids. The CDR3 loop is CASGKGGTGNTIYF. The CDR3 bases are TGTGCCAGTGGAAAGGGGGGGACTGGAAACACCATATATTTT.

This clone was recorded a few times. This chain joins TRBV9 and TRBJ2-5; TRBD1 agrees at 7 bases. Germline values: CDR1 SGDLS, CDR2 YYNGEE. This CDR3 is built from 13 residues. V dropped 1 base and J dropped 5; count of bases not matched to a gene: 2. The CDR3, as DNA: TGTGCCAGCAGCGTAACAGGGGCGGAGACCCAGTACTTC. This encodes CASSVTGAETQYF.

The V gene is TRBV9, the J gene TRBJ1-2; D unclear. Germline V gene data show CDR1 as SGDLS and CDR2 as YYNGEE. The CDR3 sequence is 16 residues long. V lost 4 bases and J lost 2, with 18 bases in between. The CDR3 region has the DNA TGTGCCAGCAGCAGAGAGGCGACCACAATGAACTATGGCTACACCTTC. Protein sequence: CASSREATTMNYGYTF.

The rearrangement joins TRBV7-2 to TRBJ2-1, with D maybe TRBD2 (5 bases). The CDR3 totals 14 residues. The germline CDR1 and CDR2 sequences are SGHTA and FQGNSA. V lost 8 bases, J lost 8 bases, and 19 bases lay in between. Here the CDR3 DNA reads TGTGCCAGCCTCAGAGGGCTAGCAGGCGATGAGCAGTTCTTC. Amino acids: CASLRGLAGDEQFF. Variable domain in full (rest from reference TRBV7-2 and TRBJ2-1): GAGVSQSPSNKVTEKGKDVELRCDPISGHTALYWYRQSLGQGLEFLIYFQGNSAPDKSGLPSDRFSAERTGGSVSTLTIQRTQQEDSAVYLCASLRGLAGDEQFFGPGTRLTVL.

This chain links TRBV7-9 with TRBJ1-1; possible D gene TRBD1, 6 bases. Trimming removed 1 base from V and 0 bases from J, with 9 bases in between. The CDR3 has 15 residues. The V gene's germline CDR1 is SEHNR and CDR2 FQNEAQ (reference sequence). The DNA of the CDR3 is TGTGCCAGCAGCTTAGGGGGGGGGCTGAACACTGAAGCTTTCTTT. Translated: CASSLGGGLNTEAFF. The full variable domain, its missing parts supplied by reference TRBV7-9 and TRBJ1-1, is DTGVSQNPRHKITKRGQNVTFRCDPISEHNRLYWYRQTLGQGPEFLTYFQNEAQLEKSRLLSDRFSAERPKGSFSTLEIQRTEQGDSAMYLCASSLGGGLNTEAFFGQGTRLTVV.

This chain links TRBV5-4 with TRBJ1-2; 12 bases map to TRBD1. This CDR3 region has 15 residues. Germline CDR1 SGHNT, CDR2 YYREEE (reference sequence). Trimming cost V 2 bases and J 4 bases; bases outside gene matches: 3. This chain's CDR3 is CASSLGGQGAYGYTF. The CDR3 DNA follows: TGTGCCAGCAGCTTAGGGGGACAGGGGGCCTATGGCTACACCTTC.

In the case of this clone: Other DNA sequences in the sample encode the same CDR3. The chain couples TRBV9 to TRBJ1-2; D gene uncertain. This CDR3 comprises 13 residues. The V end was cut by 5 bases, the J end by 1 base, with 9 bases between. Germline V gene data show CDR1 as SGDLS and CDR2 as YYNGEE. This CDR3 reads CASSRTDNYGYTF. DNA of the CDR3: TGTGCCAGCAGTCGGACTGATAACTATGGCTACACCTTC.

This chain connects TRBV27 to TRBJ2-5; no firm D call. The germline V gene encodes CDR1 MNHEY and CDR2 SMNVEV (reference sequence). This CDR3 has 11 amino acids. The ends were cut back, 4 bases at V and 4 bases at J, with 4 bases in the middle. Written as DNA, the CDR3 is TGTGCCAGCAGTTCGGGAGAGACCCAGTACTTC. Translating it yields CASSSGETQYF.

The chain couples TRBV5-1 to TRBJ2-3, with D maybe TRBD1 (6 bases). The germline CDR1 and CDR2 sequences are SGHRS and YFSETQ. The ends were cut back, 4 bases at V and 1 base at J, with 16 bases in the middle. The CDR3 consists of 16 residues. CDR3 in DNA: TGCGCCAGCAGCCTACGGACAGTCCGTGGCACAGATACGCAGTATTTT. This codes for CASSLRTVRGTDTQYF.

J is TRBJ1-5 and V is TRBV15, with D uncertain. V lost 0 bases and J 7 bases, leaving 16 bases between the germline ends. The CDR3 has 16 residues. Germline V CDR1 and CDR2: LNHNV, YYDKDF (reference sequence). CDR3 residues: CATSREGLGFRQPQHF. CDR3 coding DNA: TGTGCCACCAGCAGAGAGGGCTTGGGTTTTCGCCAGCCCCAGCATTTT.

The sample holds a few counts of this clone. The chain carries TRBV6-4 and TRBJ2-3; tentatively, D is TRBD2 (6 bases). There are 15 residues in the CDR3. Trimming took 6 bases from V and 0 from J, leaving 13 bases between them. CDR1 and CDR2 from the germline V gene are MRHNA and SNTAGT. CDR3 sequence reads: CASRKEGLSTDTQYF. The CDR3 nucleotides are TGTGCCAGCAGGAAGGAGGGCCTTAGCACAGATACGCAGTATTTT.

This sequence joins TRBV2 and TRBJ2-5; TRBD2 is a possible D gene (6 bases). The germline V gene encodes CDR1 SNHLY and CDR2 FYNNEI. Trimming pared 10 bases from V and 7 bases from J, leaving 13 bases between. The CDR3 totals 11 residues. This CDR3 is CAILLGGTQYF. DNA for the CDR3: TGTGCCATCCTACTGGGAGGGACCCAGTACTTC.

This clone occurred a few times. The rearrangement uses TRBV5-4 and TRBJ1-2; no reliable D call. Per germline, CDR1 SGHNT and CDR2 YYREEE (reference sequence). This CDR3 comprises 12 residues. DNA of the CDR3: TGTGCTACTATCACGGAGGACTATGGCTACACCTTC. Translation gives CATITEDYGYTF.